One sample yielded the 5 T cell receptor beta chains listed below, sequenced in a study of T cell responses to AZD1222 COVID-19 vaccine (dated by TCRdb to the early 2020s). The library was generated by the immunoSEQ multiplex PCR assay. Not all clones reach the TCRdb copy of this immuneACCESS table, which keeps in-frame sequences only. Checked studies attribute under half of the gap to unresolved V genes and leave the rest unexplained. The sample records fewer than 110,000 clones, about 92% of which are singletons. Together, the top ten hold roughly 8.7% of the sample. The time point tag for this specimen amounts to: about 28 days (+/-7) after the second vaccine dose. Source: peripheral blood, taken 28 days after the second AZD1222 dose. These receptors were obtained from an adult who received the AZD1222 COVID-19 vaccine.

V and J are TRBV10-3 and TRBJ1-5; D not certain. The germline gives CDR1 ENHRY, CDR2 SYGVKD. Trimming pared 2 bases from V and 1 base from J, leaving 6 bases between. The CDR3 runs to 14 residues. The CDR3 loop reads CAISEGPSNQPQHF. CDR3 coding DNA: TGTGCCATCAGTGAGGGACCCAGCAATCAGCCCCAGCATTTT.

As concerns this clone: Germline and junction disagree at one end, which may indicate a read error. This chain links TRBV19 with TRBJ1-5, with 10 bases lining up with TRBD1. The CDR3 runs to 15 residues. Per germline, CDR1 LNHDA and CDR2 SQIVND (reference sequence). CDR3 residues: CASSIKTGGNQPQHF. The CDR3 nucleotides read TGTGCCAGTAGTATAAAGACAGGGGGCAACCAGCCCCAGCATTTT.

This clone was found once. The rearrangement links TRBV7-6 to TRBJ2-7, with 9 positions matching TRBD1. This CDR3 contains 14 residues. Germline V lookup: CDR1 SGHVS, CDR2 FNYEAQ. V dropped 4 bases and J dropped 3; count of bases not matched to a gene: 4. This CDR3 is CASSSGTGSYEQYF. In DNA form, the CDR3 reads TGTGCCAGCAGCTCCGGGACAGGGAGCTACGAGCAGTACTTC.

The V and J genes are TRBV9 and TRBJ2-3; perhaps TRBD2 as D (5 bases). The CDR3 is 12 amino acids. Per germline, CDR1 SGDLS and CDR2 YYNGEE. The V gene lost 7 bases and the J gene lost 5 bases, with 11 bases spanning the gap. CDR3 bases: TGTGCCAGCGCCGTCCGGGAAGATACGCAGTATTTT. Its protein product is CASAVREDTQYF.

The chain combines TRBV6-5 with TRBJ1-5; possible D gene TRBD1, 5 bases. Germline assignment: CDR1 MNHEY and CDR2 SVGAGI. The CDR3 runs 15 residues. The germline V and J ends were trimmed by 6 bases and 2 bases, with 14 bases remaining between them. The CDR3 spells CASRSQGGGNQPQHF. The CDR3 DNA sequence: TGTGCCAGCAGAAGCCAGGGTGGGGGCAATCAGCCCCAGCATTTT.